The rows below give T cell receptor beta chains drawn from one sample of a study of shared clonotypes between healthy human individuals. This table comes from immunoSEQ multiplex PCR, and its TCRdb copy is limited to in-frame clones, with some not included. Among over 2 million clones, around 93% were seen once, and the ten largest hold approximately 0.39%. Sequencing was done on a sample of naive CD4+ T cells from PBMCs. These receptors came from a man between 18 and 29 years old in good health. Some clones in this sample may be carry-over from other donors' samples. Both conserved end residues are trimmed from each CDR3. The order of the fields is CDR3 protein, J gene, V gene, CDR3 length.

CDR3 protein: ASSPYGIEAF
J gene: TRBJ1-1
V gene: TRBV18
CDR3 length: 10

CDR3 protein: ASSFTGSGANVLT
J gene: TRBJ2-6
V gene: TRBV5-1
CDR3 length: 13

CDR3 protein: ASGRDRTEAF
J gene: TRBJ1-1
V gene: TRBV12-5
CDR3 length: 10

CDR3 protein: ASTRSGDYNEQF
J gene: TRBJ2-1
V gene: TRBV28
CDR3 length: 12

CDR3 protein: AIRARDTQY
J gene: TRBJ2-3
V gene: TRBV10-3
CDR3 length: 9

CDR3 protein: ASSPFSGSSYNEQF
J gene: TRBJ2-1
V gene: TRBV18
CDR3 length: 14

CDR3 protein: ASSLGLAGAETQY
J gene: TRBJ2-5
V gene: TRBV5-1
CDR3 length: 13

CDR3 protein: ASRTAGGSYNEQF
J gene: TRBJ2-1
V gene: TRBV10-2
CDR3 length: 13

CDR3 protein: ASSLLGTNNEQF
J gene: TRBJ2-1
V gene: TRBV7-2
CDR3 length: 12

CDR3 protein: ASSPSAGLASPGGEQY
J gene: TRBJ2-7
V gene: TRBV18
CDR3 length: 16

CDR3 protein: ASSSQAGDYGNEQF
J gene: TRBJ2-1
V gene: TRBV7-6
CDR3 length: 14

CDR3 protein: ASRQDGWGYSNQPQH
J gene: TRBJ1-5
V gene: TRBV7-8
CDR3 length: 15

CDR3 protein: ASSLVQELPGKNTEAF
J gene: TRBJ1-1
V gene: TRBV13
CDR3 length: 16

CDR3 protein: ASSIVPGYETQY
J gene: TRBJ2-5
V gene: TRBV19
CDR3 length: 12

CDR3 protein: ASSAVLGYT
J gene: TRBJ1-2
V gene: TRBV2
CDR3 length: 9

CDR3 protein: ASSQVGVSRGYT
J gene: TRBJ1-2
V gene: TRBV4-3
CDR3 length: 12

CDR3 protein: ASSLSLGGTDTQY
J gene: TRBJ2-3
V gene: TRBV5-1
CDR3 length: 13

CDR3 protein: SVALVVQETQY
J gene: TRBJ2-5
V gene: TRBV29-1
CDR3 length: 11

CDR3 protein: ASSRFRTSGRASPPEQY
J gene: TRBJ2-7
V gene: TRBV13
CDR3 length: 17

CDR3 protein: ASSSGGHSYEQY
J gene: TRBJ2-7
V gene: TRBV27
CDR3 length: 12

CDR3 protein: ASSLGYMGETQY
J gene: TRBJ2-5
V gene: TRBV5-6
CDR3 length: 12

CDR3 protein: ASSLAVGEYNEQF
J gene: TRBJ2-1
V gene: TRBV7-9
CDR3 length: 13

CDR3 protein: ASNIRIMDTEAF
J gene: TRBJ1-1
V gene: TRBV2
CDR3 length: 12

CDR3 protein: ASSPRTSGNNEQF
J gene: TRBJ2-1
V gene: TRBV7-3
CDR3 length: 13

CDR3 protein: ASSLASAETQY
J gene: TRBJ2-5
V gene: TRBV5-1
CDR3 length: 11

CDR3 protein: ASGLLLAGANTGELF
J gene: TRBJ2-2
V gene: TRBV12-5
CDR3 length: 15

CDR3 protein: ASSPTGRLSNYGYT
J gene: TRBJ1-2
V gene: TRBV5-1
CDR3 length: 14

CDR3 protein: ASSVMGSGNTIY
J gene: TRBJ1-3
V gene: TRBV9
CDR3 length: 12

CDR3 protein: ASSVGPGAAETQY
J gene: TRBJ2-5
V gene: TRBV9
CDR3 length: 13

CDR3 protein: ASRSLAFSSYEQY
J gene: TRBJ2-7
V gene: TRBV6-1
CDR3 length: 13